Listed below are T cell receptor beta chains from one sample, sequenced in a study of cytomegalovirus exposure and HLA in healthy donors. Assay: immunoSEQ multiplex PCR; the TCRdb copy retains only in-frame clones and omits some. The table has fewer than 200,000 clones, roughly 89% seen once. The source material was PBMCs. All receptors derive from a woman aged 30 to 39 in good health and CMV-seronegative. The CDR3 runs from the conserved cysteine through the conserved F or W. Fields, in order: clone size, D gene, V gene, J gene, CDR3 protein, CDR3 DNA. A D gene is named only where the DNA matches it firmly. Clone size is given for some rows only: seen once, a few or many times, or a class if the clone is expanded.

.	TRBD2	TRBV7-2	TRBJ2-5	CASSFSGTRETQYF	TGTGCCAGCAGCTTTAGCGGGACTAGGGAGACCCAGTACTTC
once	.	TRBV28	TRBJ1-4	CASSPRGGSNEKLFF	TGTGCCAGCAGTCCCCGGGGGGGCTCTAATGAAAAACTGTTTTTT
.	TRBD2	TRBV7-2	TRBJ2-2	CASSLTSGGPNTGELFF	TGTGCCAGCAGCTTGACTAGCGGGGGGCCCAACACCGGGGAGCTGTTTTTT
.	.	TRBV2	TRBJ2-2	CASTRAGTGELFF	TGTGCCAGCACCAGGGCAGGGACCGGGGAGCTGTTTTTT
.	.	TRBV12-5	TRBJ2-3	CASGRELDTQYF	TGTGCTAGTGGACGGGAGTTAGATACGCAGTATTTT
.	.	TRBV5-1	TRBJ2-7	CASSSRQPSYEQYF	TGCGCCAGCAGTTCGAGACAGCCTTCCTACGAGCAGTACTTC
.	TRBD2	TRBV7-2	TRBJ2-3	CASSYSGGRYF	TGTGCCAGCAGCTACAGCGGGGGGCGGTATTTT
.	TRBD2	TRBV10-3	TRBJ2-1	CAISGTSKNEQFF	TGTGCCATCAGTGGGACTAGCAAAAATGAGCAGTTCTTC
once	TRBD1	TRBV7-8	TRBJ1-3	CASSFWGQSSGNTIYF	TGTGCCAGCAGCTTCTGGGGACAGAGCTCTGGAAACACCATATATTTT
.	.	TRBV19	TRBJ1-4	CASSQTEQGRREKLFF	TGTGCCAGTAGCCAAACCGAACAGGGAAGACGTGAAAAACTGTTTTTT
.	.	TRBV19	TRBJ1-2	CASSMVATGDVYGYTF	TGTGCCAGTAGTATGGTGGCGACAGGCGATGTCTATGGCTACACCTTC
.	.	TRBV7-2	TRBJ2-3	CASSLGGLTDTQYF	TGTGCCAGCAGCTTAGGGGGACTCACAGATACGCAGTATTTT
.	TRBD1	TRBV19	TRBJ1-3	CASSDRDRLGNTIYF	TGTGCCAGCTCGGACAGGGACCGTCTGGGGAACACCATATATTTT
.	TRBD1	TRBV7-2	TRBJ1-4	CASSFGTGVQANEKLFF	TGTGCCAGCAGCTTTGGGACAGGGGTTCAAGCTAATGAAAAACTGTTTTTT
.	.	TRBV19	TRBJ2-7	CASSRTHSYEQYF	TGTGCCAGTAGCCGGACACACTCCTACGAGCAGTACTTC
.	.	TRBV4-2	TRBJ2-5	CASSQDPRETQYF	TGTGCCAGCAGCCAAGATCCGCGTGAGACCCAGTACTTC
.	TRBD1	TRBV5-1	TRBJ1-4	CASSLSGQQNEKLFF	TGCGCCAGCAGCCTATCGGGACAGCAGAATGAAAAACTGTTTTTT
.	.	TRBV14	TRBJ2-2	CASSQVQGTGELFF	TGTGCCAGCAGCCAAGTTCAGGGGACCGGGGAGCTGTTTTTT
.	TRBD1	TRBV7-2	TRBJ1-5	CASSLATGANQPQHF	TGTGCCAGCAGCTTAGCGACAGGGGCCAATCAGCCCCAGCATTTT
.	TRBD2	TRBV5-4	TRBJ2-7	CASSKGLAGVRSFEQYF	TGTGCCAGCAGCAAGGGACTAGCGGGAGTGAGATCCTTCGAGCAGTACTTC
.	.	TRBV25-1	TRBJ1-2	CASSGRGDMGGYTF	TGTGCCAGCAGTGGGCGGGGGGACATGGGTGGCTACACCTTC
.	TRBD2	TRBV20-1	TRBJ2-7	CSAERELGQYF	TGCAGTGCTGAGCGGGAGCTAGGTCAGTACTTC
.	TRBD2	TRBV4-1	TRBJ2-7	CASSQAGTNSYEQYF	TGCGCCAGCAGCCAGGCTGGGACTAACTCCTACGAGCAGTACTTC
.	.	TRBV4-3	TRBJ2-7	CASSQDRGNEQYF	TGCGCCAGCAGCCAAGATAGGGGGAACGAGCAGTACTTC
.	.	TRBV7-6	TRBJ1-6	CASSLAERESPLHF	TGTGCCAGCAGCTTAGCGGAGAGGGAATCACCCCTCCACTTT
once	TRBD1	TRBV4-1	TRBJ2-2	CASSQDRGRSGELFF	TGCGCCAGCAGCCAAGACAGGGGGCGAAGCGGGGAGCTGTTTTTT
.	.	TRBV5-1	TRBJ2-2	CASSLNRAGTGELFF	TGCGCCAGCAGCTTGAACAGGGCAGGGACCGGGGAGCTGTTTTTT
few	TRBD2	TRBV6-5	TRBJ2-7	CASRRGSSYEQYF	TGTGCCAGCAGGCGGGGGTCCTCCTACGAGCAGTACTTC
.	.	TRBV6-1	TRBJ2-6	CASSEFPGLGSGANVLTF	TGTGCCAGCAGTGAATTCCCAGGGCTGGGCTCTGGGGCCAACGTCCTGACTTTC
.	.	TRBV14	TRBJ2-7	CASSPKLQGTYEQYF	TGTGCCAGCAGCCCCAAACTACAGGGCACCTACGAGCAGTACTTC
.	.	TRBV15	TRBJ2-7	CATSSDGQSYEQYF	TGTGCCACCAGCAGTGATGGACAGTCCTACGAGCAGTACTTC
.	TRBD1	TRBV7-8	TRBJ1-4	CASRPGQAVEGEKLFF	TGTGCCAGCCGACCAGGACAGGCCGTTGAGGGTGAAAAACTGTTTTTT
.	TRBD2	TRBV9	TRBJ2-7	CASSVGTSGYEQYF	TGTGCCAGCAGCGTAGGAACTAGCGGCTACGAGCAGTACTTC
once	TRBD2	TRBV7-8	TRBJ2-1	CASSFSGASSYNEQFF	TGTGCCAGTTCCTTTAGCGGGGCGAGCTCCTACAATGAGCAGTTCTTC
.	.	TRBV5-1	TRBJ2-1	CASSPTEMTYNEQFF	TGCGCCAGCAGCCCCACAGAGATGACCTACAATGAGCAGTTCTTC
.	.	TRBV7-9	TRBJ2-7	CASSPISPEQYF	TGTGCCAGCAGCCCTATCTCCCCCGAGCAGTACTTC
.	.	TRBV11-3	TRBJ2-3	CASSGGMVDTQYF	TGTGCCAGCAGTGGCGGGATGGTTGATACGCAGTATTTT
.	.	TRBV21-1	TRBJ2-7	CASSMETSGMGTHYEQYF	TGTGCCAGCAGCATGGAAACTAGCGGGATGGGAACCCACTACGAGCAGTACTTC
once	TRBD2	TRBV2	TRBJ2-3	CASSETGRALADTQYF	TGTGCCAGCAGTGAAACCGGGAGGGCTTTAGCAGATACGCAGTATTTT
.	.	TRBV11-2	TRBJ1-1	CASSLSRNTEAFF	TGTGCCAGCAGCTTGTCGCGTAACACTGAAGCTTTCTTT
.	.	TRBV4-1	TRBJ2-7	CASSPSTGTYEQYF	TGCGCCAGCAGCCCCTCGACAGGTACCTACGAGCAGTACTTC
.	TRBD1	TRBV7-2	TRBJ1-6	CAWGDRGSPLHF	TGTGCGTGGGGGGACAGGGGTTCACCCCTCCACTTT
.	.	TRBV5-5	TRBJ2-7	CASSLVRESEQYF	TGTGCCAGCAGCTTGGTCAGGGAAAGCGAGCAGTACTTC
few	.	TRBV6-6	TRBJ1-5	CASSARARGNQPQHF	TGTGCCAGCAGTGCCAGGGCCCGCGGCAATCAGCCCCAGCATTTT
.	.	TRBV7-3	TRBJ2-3	CASSPSGTDTQYF	TGTGCCAGCAGCCCCTCCGGGACAGATACGCAGTATTTT
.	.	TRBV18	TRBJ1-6	CASSPFLSGNNSPLHF	TGTGCCAGCTCACCCTTCCTTAGCGGGAATAATTCACCCCTCCACTTT
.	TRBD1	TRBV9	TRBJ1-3	CASSPTGVGNTIYF	TGTGCCAGCAGCCCGACAGGGGTAGGAAACACCATATATTTT
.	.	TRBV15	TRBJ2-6	CATSRRTAGANVLTF	TGTGCCACCAGCAGGCGGACAGCTGGGGCCAACGTCCTGACTTTC
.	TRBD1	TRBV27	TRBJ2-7	CASSTTGQGYSEQYF	TGTGCCAGCAGTACCACGGGACAGGGGTATAGCGAGCAGTACTTC
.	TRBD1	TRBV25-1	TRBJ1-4	CASMRQGLEKLFF	TGTGCCAGCATGCGACAGGGCCTTGAAAAACTGTTTTTT
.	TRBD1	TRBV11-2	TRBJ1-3	CASSLERTGSSNTIYF	TGTGCCAGCAGCCTCGAAAGGACAGGGAGCTCCAACACCATATATTTT
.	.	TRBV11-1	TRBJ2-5	CASSSASDKSLGTQYF	TGTGCCAGCAGCTCCGCGTCGGACAAGAGTTTGGGGACCCAGTACTTC
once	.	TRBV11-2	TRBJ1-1	CASSPRGRDTEAFF	TGTGCCAGCAGCCCTCGGGGTAGGGACACTGAAGCTTTCTTT
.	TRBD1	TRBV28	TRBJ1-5	CASRATGTVSGTPQHF	TGTGCCAGCAGGGCCACCGGGACAGTTAGTGGAACGCCCCAGCATTTT
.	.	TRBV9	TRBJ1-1	CASSPGTPLANTEAFF	TGTGCCAGCAGCCCCGGGACACCCCTCGCGAACACTGAAGCTTTCTTT